Here is one TCR beta chain with its context. At least ten counts were recorded for this clone. Its antigen has not been determined. No much larger clonotype is one base removed from it; base qualities were not supplied. TCRbeta CDR3 regions were amplified from genomic DNA using the immunoSEQ Assay, a bias-controlled multiplex PCR. In the authors' own workflow: Nucleated cell counts per sample were estimated from amplification of reference gene primers within the assay. To quantify the absolute abundance of each unique TCRbeta CDR3 rearrangement, sequence reads were collapsed and filtered. For each sample, productive Simpson clonality was calculated as the square root of Simpson's diversity index across productive rearrangements. The immuneACCESS repertoire file appears here via TCRdb, limited to in-frame rearrangements. These files lack a portion of the clones; in checked studies, under half of the deficit traces to unresolved V genes, and the cause of the others is not known. That table supplies the V and J calls and clone size; D and trimming were determined from the DNA. The sample contains fewer than 45,000 clones, less than 80% of them found a single time. Roughly 10% of the sample goes to the ten largest clones.

This specimen comes from a study of blood T cell repertoires in COVID-19 (TCRdb year 2020). As for the study more broadly: The collaborator samples originated in the United States, Italy and Spain and spanned the acute and convalescent phases of COVID-19. Where HLA class I and class II types were available, the types were taken from metadata supplied by the sample provider, not from assay-based typing. Sample metadata almost always included a de-identified subject ID, COVID-19 status, age in years and sex. The samples were drawn from the first 160 participants of the ongoing ImmuneRACE study and from some 1,300 subjects provided by 6 global collaborators. The repertoires were released in a freely available public database meant as a resource for research on the immune response to SARS-CoV-2. The prospective study material was composed of cDNA or gDNA derived from T cells, B-cell-depleted T cells, or PBMCs. Deeply sampled blood TCRbeta repertoires from subjects exposed to, actively infected with, or recovered from COVID-19 were included in the dataset.

Paper-wide results and their limitations: Clinical and demographic metadata were provided uncurated, with the amount varying by source and participant.

One collaborating source in Seattle enrolled patients during active infection and followed them longitudinally through the course of disease. The collaborating institutions used their own protocols to collect whole blood in K2EDTA tubes. For TCRbeta analysis, collaborators shipped samples as frozen whole blood, isolated PBMCs, or DNA extracted from either of those sample types. The clonotype originates from a man aged 70 or older with COVID-19, enrolled during active disease. Sequencing input: peripheral blood.

The DNA sequence is given as TGTGCCAGCAGTAGACAGGGGACTGAAGCTTTCTTT. This codes for CASSRQGTEAFF. This chain is built from TRBV6-6 and TRBJ1-1; TRBD1 matches 8 bases in the middle. The CDR3 has 12 amino acids, counting the end cysteine and phenylalanine. Only the CDR3 portion is preserved as DNA: 36 bases, with reading frame beginning at the first base. Via the germline V gene (reference sequence), CDR1 is MNHNY and CDR2 SVGAGI. The germline V end is reduced by 5 bases and the J end by 5 bases; junction bases left unmatched: 1.